Presented here are 9 T cell receptor beta chains from one specimen sequenced in a study of cytomegalovirus exposure and HLA in healthy donors (dated by TCRdb to the late 2010s). The library was obtained by the immunoSEQ multiplex PCR assay. A mixture of 60 forward primers for TCR Vbeta segments and 13 reverse primers for TCR Jbeta segments was used in the multiplex PCR. In TCRdb, the immuneACCESS table is reduced to in-frame sequences with V and J assigned. These tables do not hold every clone; where another copy was compared, an unresolved V gene accounts for under half, and the others remain unexplained. This sample's clone table shows 65,000 to 80,000 clones. The top ten hold about 4.6% of the sample. Sequencing was done on a sample of PBMCs. Source of these receptors: a man aged 30-40 years in good health and CMV-seronegative.

The rearrangement uses TRBV19 and TRBJ1-2, with TRBD1 as a possible D gene (5 bases). Germline CDR1 LNHDA, CDR2 SQIVND (reference sequence). V was pared by 7 bases and J by 6 bases, with 21 bases between. CDR3 length: 15 residues. The CDR3 loop is CASTVAGRLYDGYTF. Written as DNA, the CDR3 is TGTGCCAGTACTGTGGCAGGGAGGCTCTATGATGGCTACACCTTC.

The gene calls are TRBV4-2 and TRBJ1-2; 10 bases are a match to TRBD1. V gave up 4 bases and J gave up 0 bases; unmatched junction bases: 5. The CDR3 has 16 amino acids. The germline V gene has CDR1 LGHNA and CDR2 YNFKEQ. The CDR3 DNA reads as TGTGCCAGCAGCCTGGGACAGGGGACCCCTAACTATGGCTACACCTTC. Translation gives CASSLGQGTPNYGYTF.

V usage is TRBV13 and J usage is TRBJ2-2; 10 nucleotides line up with TRBD1. This CDR3 is 17 amino acids long. V shed 7 bases and J 4 bases; nucleotides not matched to a gene: 12. The germline V gene encodes CDR1 PRHDT and CDR2 FYEKMQ (reference sequence). This chain's CDR3 is CASTSYSGTGVTGELFF. For the CDR3, the DNA is TGTGCCAGCACCTCCTATTCCGGGACAGGGGTCACCGGGGAGCTGTTTTTT.

The chain recombines TRBV30 with TRBJ2-3, with TRBD2 identical over 13 bases. Germline CDR1 GTSNPN, CDR2 SVGIG (reference sequence). The CDR3 runs 16 residues. V gave up 8 bases and J gave up 3 bases; unmatched junction bases: 11. The CDR3 coding sequence is TGTGCCGCCGGACTAGCGGGAGTTAGTTCAACAGATACGCAGTATTTT. Translating it yields CAAGLAGVSSTDTQYF.

CDR3 in amino acids: CASSVSSSQETQYF. CDR3 nucleotide sequence: TGCGCCAGCAGCGTCTCGAGTTCCCAAGAGACCCAGTACTTC. The genes are TRBV5-1 and TRBJ2-5; D not certain. In germline, CDR1 is SGHRS, CDR2 YFSETQ. The CDR3 runs 14 residues. Deletions cut 4 bases from V and 1 base from J, with 11 bases between.

The chain links TRBV7-3 to TRBJ2-2; D call uncertain. The CDR3 totals 12 residues. The ends were cut back, 5 bases at V and 3 bases at J, with 4 bases in the middle. Germline V gene lookup returns CDR1 SGHTA and CDR2 FQGTGA. The CDR3 loop reads CASSLYTGELFF. The CDR3 DNA reads TGTGCCAGCAGCCTCTACACCGGGGAGCTGTTTTTT.

The V call is TRBV5-1, the J call TRBJ2-5; TRBD2 agrees at 8 bases. The V gene's germline CDR1 is SGHRS and CDR2 YFSETQ. J lost 3 bases, V lost 2 bases, and 3 bases had no gene match. There are 14 residues in the CDR3. The CDR3 bases are TGCGCCAGCAGCTTCGGTAGCGGGGAAGAGACCCAGTACTTC. Translating it yields CASSFGSGEETQYF. Full variable domain (rest looked up from reference TRBV5-1 and TRBJ2-5): KAGVTQTPRYLIKTRGQQVTLSCSPISGHRSVSWYQQTPGQGLQFLFEYFSETQRNKGNFPGRFSGRQFSNSRSEMNVSTLELGDSALYLCASSFGSGEETQYFGPGTRLLVL.

The CDR3 sequence is CASSQAENEQFF. In DNA form, the CDR3 reads TGTGCCAGCAGCCAAGCCGAGAATGAGCAGTTCTTC. The V call is TRBV4-2, the J call TRBJ2-1; D uncertain. V was trimmed by 1 base and J by 7 bases, leaving 5 bases between them. CDR1 is LGHNA, CDR2 YNFKEQ, per germline. The CDR3 has 12 residues.

The V gene is TRBV5-5, the J gene TRBJ1-1; no reliable D call. Germline CDR1 SGHKS, CDR2 YYEKEE (reference sequence). CDR3 size: 13 residues. Trimming took off 0 bases at V and 7 bases at J, with 10 bases between the two ends. For the CDR3, the DNA is TGTGCCAGCAGCTTGGATGGCCCAGGTGAAGCTTTCTTT. Its translation: CASSLDGPGEAFF.